The 7 T cell receptor beta chains below were found in one sample sequenced in a study of shared clonotypes between healthy human individuals. Profiled with immunoSEQ multiplex PCR; TCRdb holds only in-frame clones, not every one. Among over a million clones listed, about 96% were seen once. Material: naive CD4+ T cells sorted from blood. Noted subset: CD45RA+ positively selected. The origin of the receptors is a man aged 25 to 45 in good health.

A note on this clone: This specimen includes other DNA sequences encoding the same CDR3. The rearrangement joins TRBV19 to TRBJ2-5, with 10 nucleotides matching TRBD1. Per germline, CDR1 LNHDA and CDR2 SQIVND (reference sequence). V dropped 4 bases and J dropped 5; count of bases not matched to a gene: 4. The CDR3 length is 14 residues. The CDR3 protein is CASSSSTGGETQYF. The CDR3 DNA follows: TGTGCCAGTAGTAGCTCGACAGGGGGCGAGACCCAGTACTTC.

This clone showed up just once. The CDR3 bases are TGTGCCAGCAGCCGAAGACTAGCGGGAGGGCAAGAGACCCAGTACTTC. It is translated as CASSRRLAGGQETQYF. This chain uses TRBV7-8 with TRBJ2-5, with TRBD2 matching over 14 bases. The CDR3 is made up of 16 amino acids. CDR1 is SGHVS, CDR2 FQNEAQ, per germline. V gave up 5 bases and J gave up 2 bases; unmatched junction bases: 4.

The gene calls are TRBV10-1 and TRBJ2-2, with 7 bases fitting TRBD1. With V trimmed by 3 bases and J by 9 bases, 10 bases remained unmatched. The length of the CDR3 is 15 residues. Germline loops: CDR1 WNHNN, CDR2 SYGVQD (reference sequence). The CDR3 region is CASSELTGQSRELFF. DNA of the CDR3: TGCGCCAGCAGTGAACTTACGGGACAGAGCAGGGAGCTGTTTTTT.

The chain couples TRBV5-5 to TRBJ2-7, with D uncertain. V lost 2 bases and J lost 2, with 14 bases in between. Germline lookup yields CDR1 SGHKS and CDR2 YYEKEE (reference sequence). The CDR3 sequence is 15 residues long. CDR3 protein: CASSLFLRSTYEQYF. In DNA, the CDR3 is TGTGCCAGCAGCTTATTTTTAAGGAGCACCTACGAGCAGTACTTC.

The chain uses TRBV4-1 and TRBJ2-7; perhaps TRBD1 as D (6 bases). The CDR3 contains 15 residues. Germline-derived CDR1 and CDR2 are MGHRA and YSYEKL. The V end was cut by 1 base, the J end by 3 bases, with 13 bases between. The CDR3 loop reads CASSQGSGQFYEQYF. The CDR3 DNA reads as TGCGCCAGCAGCCAAGGTTCTGGACAGTTCTACGAGCAGTACTTC.

V and J are TRBV18 and TRBJ2-1; no firm D call. This CDR3 spans 16 amino acids. CDR1 and CDR2 (germline): KGHSH, LQKENI. Trimming took 3 bases from V and 2 from J, leaving 14 bases between them. CDR3 region: CASSPYNPLTYNEQFF. The CDR3 region has the DNA TGTGCCAGCTCACCTTACAACCCCTTGACCTACAATGAGCAGTTCTTC.

The gene calls are TRBV19 and TRBJ2-3, with D possibly being TRBD1 or TRBD2 (5 bases each). CDR3 length: 14 amino acids. Trimming cost V 3 bases and J 2 bases, with 9 bases left between them. CDR1 is LNHDA and CDR2 is SQIVND in the germline V gene (reference sequence). Here the CDR3 reads CASSMGTDTDTQYF. The CDR3 coding sequence is TGTGCCAGTAGTATGGGGACGGACACAGATACGCAGTATTTT.